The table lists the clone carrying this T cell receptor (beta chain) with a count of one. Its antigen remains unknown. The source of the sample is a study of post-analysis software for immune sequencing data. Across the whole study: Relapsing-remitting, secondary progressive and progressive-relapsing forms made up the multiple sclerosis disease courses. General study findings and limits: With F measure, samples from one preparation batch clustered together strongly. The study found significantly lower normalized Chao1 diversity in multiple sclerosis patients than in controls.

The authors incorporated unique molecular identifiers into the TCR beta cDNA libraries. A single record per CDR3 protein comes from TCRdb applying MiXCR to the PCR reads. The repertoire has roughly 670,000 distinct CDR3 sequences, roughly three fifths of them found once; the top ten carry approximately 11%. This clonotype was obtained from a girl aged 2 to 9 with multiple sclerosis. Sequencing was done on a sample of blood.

This chain's CDR3 is CASSRGDNTEAFF. In DNA, the CDR3 is TGCGCCAGCAGTCGGGGGGACAACACTGAAGCTTTCTTT. The chain couples TRBV5-1 to TRBJ1-1; possible D gene TRBD1, 5 bases. This CDR3 is 13 amino acids long. CDR1 and CDR2 from the germline V gene are SGHRS and YFSETQ. V lost 5 bases to trimming and J lost 2 bases, with 10 bases between them.